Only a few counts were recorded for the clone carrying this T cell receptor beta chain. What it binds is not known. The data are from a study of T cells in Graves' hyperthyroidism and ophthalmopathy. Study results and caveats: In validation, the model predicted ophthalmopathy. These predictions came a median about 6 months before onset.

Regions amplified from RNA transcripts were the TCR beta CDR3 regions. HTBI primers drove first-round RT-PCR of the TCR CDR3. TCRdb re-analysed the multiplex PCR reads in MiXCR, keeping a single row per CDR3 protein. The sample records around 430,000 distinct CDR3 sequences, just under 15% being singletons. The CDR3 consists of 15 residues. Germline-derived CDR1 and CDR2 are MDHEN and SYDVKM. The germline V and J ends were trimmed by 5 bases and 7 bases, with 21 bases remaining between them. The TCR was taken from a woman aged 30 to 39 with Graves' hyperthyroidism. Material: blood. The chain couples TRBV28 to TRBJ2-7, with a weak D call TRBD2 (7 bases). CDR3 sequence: CASSRSGTLRGEQYF. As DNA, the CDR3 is TGTGCCAGCAGTCGGAGCGGGACCCTTAGGGGGGAGCAGTACTTC.